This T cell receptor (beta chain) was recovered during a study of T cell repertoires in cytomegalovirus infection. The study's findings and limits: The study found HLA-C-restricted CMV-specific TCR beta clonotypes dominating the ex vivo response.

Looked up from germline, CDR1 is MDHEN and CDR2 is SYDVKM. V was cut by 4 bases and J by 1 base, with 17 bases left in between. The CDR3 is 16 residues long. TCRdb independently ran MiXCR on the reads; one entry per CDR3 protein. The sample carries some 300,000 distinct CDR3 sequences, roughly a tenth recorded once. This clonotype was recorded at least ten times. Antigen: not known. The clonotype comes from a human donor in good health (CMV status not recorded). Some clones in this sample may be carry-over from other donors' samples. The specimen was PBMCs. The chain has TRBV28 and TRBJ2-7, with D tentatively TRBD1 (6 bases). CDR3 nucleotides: TGTGCCAGCAGTTCCTACGACAGGTTTTTATCCTACGAGCAGTACTTC. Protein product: CASSSYDRFLSYEQYF.